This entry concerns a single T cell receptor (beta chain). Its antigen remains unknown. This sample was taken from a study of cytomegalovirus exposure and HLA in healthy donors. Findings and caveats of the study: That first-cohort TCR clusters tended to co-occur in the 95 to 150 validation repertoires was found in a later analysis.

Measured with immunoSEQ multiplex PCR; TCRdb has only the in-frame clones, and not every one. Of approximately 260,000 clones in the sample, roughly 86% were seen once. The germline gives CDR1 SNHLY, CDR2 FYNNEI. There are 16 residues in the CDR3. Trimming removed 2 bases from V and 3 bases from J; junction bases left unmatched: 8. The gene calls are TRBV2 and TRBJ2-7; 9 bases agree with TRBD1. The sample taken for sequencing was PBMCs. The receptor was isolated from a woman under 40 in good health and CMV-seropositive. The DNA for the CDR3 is TGTGCCAGCAGTGAAAACCCGGGACAGGGAATCTACGAGCAGTACTTC. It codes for CASSENPGQGIYEQYF.